This record covers a single TCR beta chain. The data derive from a study of blood T cell repertoires in COVID-19. Some clones are missing from TCRdb's copy, which holds only in-frame ones; the method was immunoSEQ multiplex PCR. The data hold hundreds of thousands of clones, with around nine tenths observed a single time. The CDR3 sequence is 14 residues long. Trimming took 2 bases from V and 1 from J; bases not matched to a gene: 0. Germline lookup yields CDR1 SGHTA and CDR2 FQGTGA. V is TRBV7-3 and J is TRBJ1-2; 8 bases are a match to TRBD1. This receptor was identified in a man between 60 and 70 years old who had recovered from COVID-19. Source material: peripheral blood. CDR3 bases: TGTGCCAGCAGCTTAGGACAGGGTAACTATGGCTACACCTTC. Its translation is CASSLGQGNYGYTF.